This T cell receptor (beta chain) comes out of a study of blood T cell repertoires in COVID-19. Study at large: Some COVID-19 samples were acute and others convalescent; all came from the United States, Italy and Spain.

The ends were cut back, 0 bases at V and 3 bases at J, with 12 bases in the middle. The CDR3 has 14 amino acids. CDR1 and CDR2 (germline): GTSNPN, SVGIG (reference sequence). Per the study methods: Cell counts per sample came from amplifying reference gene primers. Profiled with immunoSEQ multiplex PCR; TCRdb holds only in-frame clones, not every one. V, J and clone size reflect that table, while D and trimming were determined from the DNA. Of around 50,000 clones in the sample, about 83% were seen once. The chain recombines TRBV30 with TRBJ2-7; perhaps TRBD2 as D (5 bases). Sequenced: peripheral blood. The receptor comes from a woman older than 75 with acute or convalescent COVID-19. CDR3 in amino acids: CAWSVTAGGYEQYF. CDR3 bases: TGTGCCTGGAGTGTAACTGCAGGAGGCTACGAGCAGTACTTC.